The source of this TCR beta chain is a study of human T cells and chemical hapten exposure. Noted time point: healthy volunteer bleed at 2 weeks. The template was total RNA from unfractionated whole blood. The CDR3 totals 14 residues. V was shortened by 0 bases and J by 5 bases, with 10 bases between the two germline ends. Germline V gene sequence: CDR1 MNHEY, CDR2 SVGAGI. The study used a library that attached unique molecular identifiers to individual cDNA molecules. Original methodology: Over 95,000 TCRs per sample was the median, with a range of roughly 20,000 to 700,000. TCRdb redid the calling of the RACE reads with MiXCR, one entry per CDR3 protein. The V and J calls and clone size are TCRdb's, not the authors'. Seen here are over 45,000 distinct CDR3 sequences, approximately 4.7% observed once, and the top ten hold 1.5% to 2%. On this clonotype itself: The antigen remains unidentified. A read error may be the cause here, since a much bigger clone is one base away.

Whole-study findings and limits: TCRs exceeding 1 in 1000 frequency stayed unchanged with DPC sensitization.

The TCR was taken from a female donor in good health. Some clones in this sample may be carry-over from other donors' samples. The chain couples TRBV6-5 to TRBJ2-5; D is unclear. The source material was whole blood. The CDR3 DNA reads as TGTGCCAGCAGTTACTCCTGGGCTGGGGAGACCCAGTACTTC. Amino acid sequence: CASSYSWAGETQYF.